This T cell receptor beta chain was sequenced in a study of identical twins. TCRdb redid the calling of the 5' RACE reads with MiXCR, one entry per CDR3 protein. In the table there are around 510,000 distinct CDR3 sequences, 13% to 15% of which are singletons. This clonotype appeared once. Deletions cut 4 bases from V and 4 bases from J, with 2 bases between. Germline loops: CDR1 DFQATT, CDR2 SNEGSKA (reference sequence). CDR3 length equals 9 residues. Another study also made use of these data, one on yellow fever vaccine responses in identical twins.

The TCR comes from a woman aged 18-29 years in good health. This sequence joins TRBV20-1 and TRBJ2-7, with unresolved D. Sample: CD4+ T cells sorted from blood. The CDR3 coding sequence is TGCAGTGCTAAGTACGAGCAGTACTTC. This codes for CSAKYEQYF.